This entry lists 15 T cell receptor beta chains sequenced from one sample in a study of cytomegalovirus exposure and HLA in healthy donors. The PCR made use of 60 Vbeta and 13 Jbeta primers. Data came from immunoSEQ multiplex PCR; TCRdb stores just in-frame clones and leaves some out. The table lists 75,000 to 100,000 clones, around 70% of them singletons. The sequenced material came from PBMCs. The receptors come from a female donor in good health and CMV-seronegative.

This chain uses TRBV6-1 with TRBJ1-2, with a weak D call TRBD1 (5 bases). The CDR3 has 12 residues. Germline V gives CDR1 MNHNS, CDR2 SASEGT. V lost 3 bases, J lost 9 bases, and 11 bases lay in between. DNA of the CDR3: TGTGCCAGCAGTGACAGGGAAGGGCGCTACACCTTC. It is translated as CASSDREGRYTF.

In this sample, this clone turned up a few times. The rearrangement uses TRBV18 and TRBJ2-2; 10 bases agree with TRBD1. Germline V gene lookup returns CDR1 KGHSH and CDR2 LQKENI. J gave up 4 bases and V 8 bases, and 4 bases lay outside the gene matches. This CDR3 is built from 14 residues. The CDR3 DNA follows: TGTGCCAGCCTAGACAGGGGGCGCACCGGGGAGCTGTTTTTT. Encoded protein: CASLDRGRTGELFF.

The V gene is TRBV28, the J gene TRBJ2-5, with D perhaps TRBD2 (6 bases). CDR3 length equals 12 residues. Germline V lookup: CDR1 MDHEN, CDR2 SYDVKM. The V and J ends lost 2 bases and 11 bases respectively, with 12 bases between them. The CDR3 nucleotides are TGTGCCAGCAGTTTAACGACGGGAGAGCAGTACTTC. The encoded protein is CASSLTTGEQYF. The full variable domain, in which reference TRBV28 and TRBJ2-5 provide the parts outside the CDR3, is DVKVTQSSRYLVKRTGEKVFLECVQDMDHENMFWYRQDPGLGLRLIYFSYDVKMKEKGDIPEGYSVSREKKERFSLILESASTNQTSMYLCASSLTTGEQYFGPGTRLLVL.

This clone was detected only a few times. This sequence joins TRBV30 and TRBJ2-5; D may be TRBD1 (5 bases). Germline-derived CDR1 and CDR2 are GTSNPN and SVGIG (reference sequence). The length of the CDR3 is 14 residues. V was cut by 0 bases and J by 1 base, with 9 bases left in between. CDR3 nucleotides: TGTGCCTGGAGTGTAGGGGTTCTCCAAGAGACCCAGTACTTC. This gives the protein CAWSVGVLQETQYF.

The chain has TRBV28 and TRBJ2-3; 11 nucleotides agree with TRBD2. V trimming: 4 bases; J trimming: 3 bases; junction bases outside the gene matches: 9. The CDR3 totals 17 residues. CDR1 MDHEN and CDR2 SYDVKM come from the germline V gene. The CDR3 spells CASSSPFRLAGTDTQYF. The CDR3 DNA reads TGTGCCAGCAGTTCCCCCTTTAGACTAGCGGGAACAGATACGCAGTATTTT. The complete variable domain, with remaining parts taken from reference TRBV28 and TRBJ2-3, reads DVKVTQSSRYLVKRTGEKVFLECVQDMDHENMFWYRQDPGLGLRLIYFSYDVKMKEKGDIPEGYSVSREKKERFSLILESASTNQTSMYLCASSSPFRLAGTDTQYFGPGTRLTVL.

The CDR3 spells CASSSGPQGALQNIQYF. In nucleotides, the CDR3 is TGCGCCAGCAGCTCGGGTCCGCAAGGAGCTCTACAAAACATTCAGTACTTC. This chain connects TRBV4-1 to TRBJ2-4; no firm D call. This CDR3 is 17 amino acids long. V shed 5 bases and J shed 5 bases, with 22 bases lying between them. The germline CDR1 and CDR2 sequences are MGHRA and YSYEKL.

This chain uses TRBV5-1 with TRBJ2-1; tentative D call: TRBD2 (5 bases). Trimming pared 2 bases from V and 6 bases from J, leaving 15 bases between. The germline CDR1 and CDR2 sequences are SGHRS and YFSETQ. This CDR3 contains 15 residues. The CDR3 reads CASSFEGGLGNEQFF. CDR3 coding DNA: TGCGCCAGCAGCTTCGAAGGTGGACTTGGCAATGAGCAGTTCTTC.

In its sample, this clone was seen a few times. The V call is TRBV20-1, the J call TRBJ2-2; D uncertain. The CDR3 is 11 amino acids. Germline V gene sequence: CDR1 DFQATT, CDR2 SNEGSKA (reference sequence). The V and J ends lost 5 bases and 6 bases respectively, with 7 bases between them. This CDR3 reads CSAPRAGELFF. CDR3 coding DNA: TGCAGTGCTCCCCGGGCCGGGGAGCTGTTTTTT.

The V gene is TRBV2, the J gene TRBJ2-7; 9 nucleotides match TRBD1. Germline CDR1 SNHLY, CDR2 FYNNEI. The J segment lost 3 bases and the V segment lost 8 bases, leaving 2 bases of the junction unmatched. This CDR3 comprises 12 residues. CDR3 region: CASGTGFYEQYF. DNA for the CDR3: TGTGCCAGCGGGACAGGGTTCTACGAGCAGTACTTC.

This chain joins TRBV28 and TRBJ1-1; 8 bases are a match to TRBD1. The CDR3 runs to 15 residues. Germline values: CDR1 MDHEN, CDR2 SYDVKM. With V trimmed by 2 bases and J by 4 bases, 6 bases remained unmatched. The CDR3 spells CASSLTHGQGTEAFF. The CDR3 nucleotides read TGTGCCAGCAGTTTAACCCACGGACAGGGCACTGAAGCTTTCTTT.

The chain uses TRBV30 and TRBJ1-5, with 9 bases matching TRBD1. The CDR3 sequence is 14 residues long. CDR1 is GTSNPN, CDR2 SVGIG, per germline (reference sequence). The V gene end was trimmed by 2 bases and the J gene end by 6 bases; junction bases not matched to a gene: 5. CDR3 DNA: TGTGCCTGGAGTTGGGGACAGGGTATTCAGCCCCAGCATTTT. It translates to CAWSWGQGIQPQHF.

The V call is TRBV19, the J call TRBJ1-1; D is undetermined. Per germline, CDR1 LNHDA and CDR2 SQIVND (reference sequence). The CDR3 is made up of 12 amino acids. V was pared by 6 bases and J by 5 bases, with 10 bases between. CDR3: CASREGETEAFF. The CDR3 nucleotides read TGTGCCAGTAGGGAGGGTGAGACTGAAGCTTTCTTT.

On this clone: The junction shows a germline mismatch at one end, possibly a read error. The chain employs TRBV19 and TRBJ1-6; D perhaps matches TRBD1 (5 bases). The germline gives CDR1 LNHDA, CDR2 SQIVND (reference sequence). There are 15 residues in the CDR3. The CDR3 region is CASSTGITYNSPLHF. For the CDR3, the DNA is TGTGCCAGCAGTACAGGTATTACCTATAATTCACCCCTCCACTTT.

This chain joins TRBV11-3 and TRBJ2-2; 9 bases are a match to TRBD2. The CDR3 has 17 amino acids. V was pared by 4 bases and J by 3 bases, with 9 bases of the junction left unmatched. Germline CDR1 SGHNT, CDR2 YENEEA. CDR3 protein: CASSSFLAGVDTGELFF. In DNA, the CDR3 is TGTGCCAGCAGCTCCTTTTTAGCGGGGGTGGACACCGGGGAGCTGTTTTTT.

The gene calls are TRBV4-1 and TRBJ1-2; possibly TRBD1 for D (6 bases). Deletions cut 1 base from V and 4 bases from J, with 19 bases between. CDR3 length: 17 amino acids. Looked up from germline, CDR1 is MGHRA and CDR2 is YSYEKL. Here the CDR3 reads CASSQGLFAGAGYGYTF. As DNA, the CDR3 is TGCGCCAGCAGCCAAGGGCTCTTCGCAGGGGCCGGCTATGGCTACACCTTC.